Following are 21 T cell receptor beta chains from one sample sequenced in a study of PD-L1 blockade in urothelial cancer. The time point is: pretreatment peripheral blood. The table came from immunoSEQ multiplex PCR; TCRdb's copy has only in-frame clones and leaves some out. The top ten clones hold approximately 2.1% of a sample with about 87,000 clones, around 83% of them seen once. The material was PBMCs, obtained around atezolizumab (anti-PD-L1) treatment. The origin of the receptors is a man aged 55 to 69 with urothelial cancer.

V usage is TRBV11-2 and J usage is TRBJ2-2, with D tentatively TRBD1 (5 bases). Between the trimmed V and J ends, which lost 1 base and 6 bases, there was a span of 12 bases. This CDR3 comprises 15 residues. The germline CDR1 and CDR2 sequences are SGHAT and FQNNGV. The CDR3 DNA sequence: TGTGCCAGCAGCTTAGCAGGGTCGAGGCCCGGGGAGCTGTTTTTT. Protein: CASSLAGSRPGELFF.

This clone was observed a handful of times. This chain joins TRBV19 and TRBJ1-4, with unresolved D. The CDR3 is 18 amino acids. The germline V and J ends were trimmed by 7 bases and 0 bases, with 21 bases remaining between them. Looked up from germline, CDR1 is LNHDA and CDR2 is SQIVND (reference sequence). In DNA, the CDR3 is TGTGCCAGTACGGGAGCGAGGCTTGGAGGTGCAACTAATGAAAAACTGTTTTTT. Protein sequence: CASTGARLGGATNEKLFF.

The chain carries TRBV5-4 and TRBJ2-3; D might be TRBD2 (7 bases). Trimming left V 1 base short and J 4 bases short, with 16 bases between. The CDR3 is 16 residues long. Germline V CDR1 and CDR2: SGHNT, YYREEE (reference sequence). CDR3 coding DNA: TGTGCCAGCAGCTTGAAGGTGGGGGGGCGCCCAGATACGCAGTATTTT. Its protein is CASSLKVGGRPDTQYF.

This clone was observed a single time. The rearrangement uses TRBV7-9 and TRBJ2-3, with a tentative D call TRBD1 (6 bases). In germline, CDR1 is SEHNR, CDR2 FQNEAQ (reference sequence). Trimming took 5 bases from V and 0 from J, leaving 9 bases between them. This CDR3 is 14 amino acids long. CDR3 in DNA: TGTGCCAGCAGCCTCAGGGGTAGCACAGATACGCAGTATTTT. This sequence encodes CASSLRGSTDTQYF.

This chain connects TRBV18 to TRBJ2-4, with 11 bases that match TRBD2. Germline CDR1 reads KGHSH; CDR2 reads LQKENI. This CDR3 spans 16 amino acids. Unmatched junction bases numbered 9, after V lost 5 bases and J lost 6 bases. The CDR3 DNA reads as TGTGCCAGCTCAACGACCGGGACTAGCGGATCAAACATTCAGTACTTC. Translation gives CASSTTGTSGSNIQYF.

Written as DNA, the CDR3 is TGTGCCAGCAGCCAAGAAACCCTAGCGGGGTATAGCACAGATACGCAGTATTTT. The encoded protein is CASSQETLAGYSTDTQYF. The genes are TRBV4-2 and TRBJ2-3, with 9 bases identical to TRBD2. Germline loops: CDR1 LGHNA, CDR2 YNFKEQ. J was trimmed by 0 bases and V by 0 bases; bases with no gene match: 7. The CDR3 extends over 18 amino acids.

The chain has TRBV10-2 and TRBJ1-5; 9 bases align to TRBD1. J gave up 9 bases and V 1 base, and 1 base lay outside the gene matches. Germline V gene lookup returns CDR1 WSHSY and CDR2 SAAADI. This CDR3 region has 13 residues. Here the CDR3 DNA reads TGCGCCAGCAGTGAGTTGGACAGGGGGCCCCAGCATTTT. It translates to CASSELDRGPQHF.

The chain carries TRBV2 and TRBJ2-1; 8 nucleotides align to TRBD1. The CDR3 has 13 amino acids. Germline CDR1 is SNHLY and CDR2 is FYNNEI. The junction had 4 bases not matched to a gene; V was cut back by 7 bases and J by 5 bases. The CDR3 DNA sequence: TGTGCCAGCATTCCGACAGGGGACAATGAGCAGTTCTTC. It translates to CASIPTGDNEQFF.

The V gene is TRBV28, the J gene TRBJ2-5; 7 bases fit TRBD1. The V gene's germline CDR1 is MDHEN and CDR2 SYDVKM. V gave up 6 bases and J gave up 5 bases; unmatched junction bases: 15. The CDR3 totals 16 residues. CDR3 sequence: CASSSGQYPQRETQYF. The CDR3 DNA is TGTGCCAGCAGCTCGGGACAGTACCCCCAAAGGGAGACCCAGTACTTC.

The chain recombines TRBV28 with TRBJ1-2, with a weak D call TRBD1 (5 bases). Germline V gene data show CDR1 as MDHEN and CDR2 as SYDVKM. V was pared by 2 bases and J by 7 bases, with 17 bases between. CDR3 size: 15 residues. The CDR3 loop reads CASSLLRDRRGGYTF. The CDR3 bases are TGTGCCAGCAGTTTACTAAGAGACCGGAGGGGTGGCTACACCTTC.

The rearrangement links TRBV9 to TRBJ1-4, with D tentatively TRBD1 (5 bases). The CDR3 covers 15 residues. The germline V gene encodes CDR1 SGDLS and CDR2 YYNGEE. V lost 0 bases to trimming and J lost 8 bases, with 14 bases between them. DNA of the CDR3: TGTGCCAGCAGCGTAGCTCTGGGGGGGAACGAAAAACTGTTTTTT. Translating it yields CASSVALGGNEKLFF.

CDR3 region: CASESSGIYGYTF. CDR3 nucleotide sequence: TGTGCCAGTGAGTCTTCCGGGATTTATGGCTACACCTTC. The V and J genes are TRBV2 and TRBJ1-2; D unclear. The CDR3 extends over 13 amino acids. Germline V CDR1 and CDR2: SNHLY, FYNNEI. The V end was cut by 9 bases, the J end by 5 bases, with 16 bases between.

The rearrangement links TRBV19 to TRBJ2-1; 11 positions agree with TRBD2. J lost 4 bases, V lost 7 bases, and 6 bases had no gene match. CDR3 length equals 15 residues. Per germline, CDR1 LNHDA and CDR2 SQIVND (reference sequence). The CDR3 loop is CASNVAGGPYNEQFF. Written as DNA, the CDR3 is TGTGCCAGTAATGTAGCGGGAGGGCCTTACAATGAGCAGTTCTTC.

CDR3: CASSLRGGNQPQHF. CDR3 nucleotides: TGTGCCAGCAGCCTTCGCGGAGGAAATCAGCCCCAGCATTTT. The rearrangement uses TRBV9 and TRBJ1-5; no clear D gene. V lost 4 bases to trimming and J lost 4 bases, with 12 bases between them. Germline V gene lookup returns CDR1 SGDLS and CDR2 YYNGEE. The CDR3 spans 14 residues.

J is TRBJ2-2 and V is TRBV7-8; 16 positions agree with TRBD2. The germline V gene encodes CDR1 SGHVS and CDR2 FQNEAQ. V trimming: 5 bases; J trimming: 4 bases; junction bases outside the gene matches: 7. This CDR3 contains 18 residues. The CDR3 DNA is TGTGCCAGCAGCAAGGGACTAGCGGGAGGGCCTATCACCGGGGAGCTGTTTTTT. Its protein product is CASSKGLAGGPITGELFF.

This chain connects TRBV9 to TRBJ2-6, with D maybe TRBD1 (5 bases). V gave up 0 bases and J gave up 0 bases, with 7 bases separating them. Germline V gene lookup returns CDR1 SGDLS and CDR2 YYNGEE. The CDR3 spans 16 residues. CDR3 sequence (DNA): TGTGCCAGCAGCGTAGAAGGGGTCTCTGGGGCCAACGTCCTGACTTTC. Translating gives CASSVEGVSGANVLTF.

V and J are TRBV7-9 and TRBJ2-5, with TRBD1 matching 12 bases. The germline V gene has CDR1 SEHNR and CDR2 FQNEAQ (reference sequence). The junction had 4 bases not matched to a gene; V was cut back by 1 base and J by 4 bases. CDR3 length equals 16 residues. The CDR3 is CASSLGGQGALETQYF. The CDR3 nucleotides read TGTGCCAGCAGCTTAGGGGGACAGGGGGCTTTAGAGACCCAGTACTTC.

This rearrangement joins TRBV6-6 to TRBJ2-5; 7 bases line up with TRBD2. V trimming: 0 bases; J trimming: 3 bases; junction bases outside the gene matches: 4. CDR3 length equals 15 residues. Germline V lookup: CDR1 MNHNY, CDR2 SVGAGI (reference sequence). The CDR3 sequence is CASSYSWGREETQYF. CDR3 sequence (DNA): TGTGCCAGCAGTTACTCGTGGGGGAGGGAAGAGACCCAGTACTTC.

This clone was seen just once. The V call is TRBV11-3, the J call TRBJ1-1; a weak D match, TRBD1 (5 bases). The CDR3 has 16 amino acids. Per germline, CDR1 SGHNT and CDR2 YENEEA. The V end was cut by 4 bases, the J end by 1 base, with 16 bases between. CDR3 nucleotide sequence: TGTGCCAGCAGCTGGGGGGGGTTAGGGAAGAACACTGAAGCTTTCTTT. Translation gives CASSWGGLGKNTEAFF. The complete variable domain, with remaining parts taken from reference TRBV11-3 and TRBJ1-1, reads EAGVVQSPRYKIIEKKQPVAFWCNPISGHNTLYWYLQNLGQGPELLIRYENEEAVDDSQLPKDRFSAERLKGVDSTLKIQPAELGDSAVYLCASSWGGLGKNTEAFFGQGTRLTVV.

The genes are TRBV13 and TRBJ2-1, with 8 bases lining up with TRBD1. The V segment lost 4 bases and the J segment 9 bases; nucleotides outside the gene matches: 11. The germline V gene encodes CDR1 PRHDT and CDR2 FYEKMQ (reference sequence). This CDR3 is built from 15 residues. The DNA of the CDR3 is TGTGCCAGCAGCTCACCCGGACAGGGAACCAGTGAGCAGTTCTTC. Residues: CASSSPGQGTSEQFF.

The chain employs TRBV5-1 and TRBJ1-4; TRBD1 matches 7 bases. The CDR3 runs to 15 residues. V trimming: 4 bases; J trimming: 5 bases; junction bases outside the gene matches: 8. CDR1 and CDR2 (germline): SGHRS, YFSETQ. This CDR3 is CASSTRQGRNEKLFF. The CDR3 DNA reads as TGCGCCAGCAGCACCCGACAGGGACGCAATGAAAAACTGTTTTTT.